This T cell receptor (beta chain) originates from a study of blood T cells in healthy people across ages. As concerns this clonotype: Its antigen is still unknown.

A J-beta primer mix and a sample-barcoded 5' primer were used in a second PCR of roughly 6 to 11 cycles. Each of the cDNA molecules was tagged by a template-switch adaptor with 12 random nucleotides. TCRdb reanalysed the 5' RACE reads using MiXCR and keeps one entry per CDR3 protein. Of about 780,000 distinct CDR3 sequences listed, around 62% are singletons. Study-wide findings and caveats: There were more naive CD4+ cells and higher diversity in long-lived donors than in aged donors.

The sequence came from a man younger than 45 in good health. The sample taken for sequencing was blood.

The CDR3, as DNA: TGCAGTATCCCCCCGGGCGGGGGGGGCTCAGATACGCAGTATTTT. Translated: CSIPPGGGGSDTQYF. The rearrangement joins TRBV29-1 to TRBJ2-3; 9 bases map to TRBD2. Germline V gives CDR1 SQVTM, CDR2 ANQGSEA. The CDR3 is made up of 15 amino acids.